The clone carrying this TCR beta chain was detected many times. Antigen specificity is unknown. PCR employed 60 Vbeta and 13 Jbeta primers. Generated by immunoSEQ multiplex PCR, the TCRdb table keeps only in-frame clones and is missing some. This table has around 120,000 clones, 70% to 80% appearing once. This sample was included in a study of cytomegalovirus exposure and HLA in healthy donors. Regarding the study as a whole: Fewer N-insertions than the 666-donor mean were reportedly shown by an Asian-associated ancestry cluster in a later analysis. Later examination showed HLA-associated TCR beta chains had greater clonal expansion than equally common others. With high specificity and sensitivity, the classifier reportedly diagnosed cytomegalovirus status.

V trimming: 4 bases; J trimming: 1 base; junction bases outside the gene matches: 1. Germline CDR1 MGHRA, CDR2 YSYEKL. This CDR3 region has 15 residues. Healthy bone marrow donors formed the donor group. This sequence joins TRBV4-1 and TRBJ1-5, with 10 positions matching TRBD1. The source of this sequence is a woman aged 40 to 55 in good health and CMV-seronegative. Sequencing was done on a sample of PBMCs. The CDR3 sequence: CASSLDRGSNQPQHF. CDR3 nucleotides: TGCGCCAGCAGCCTGGACAGGGGGAGCAATCAGCCCCAGCATTTT.